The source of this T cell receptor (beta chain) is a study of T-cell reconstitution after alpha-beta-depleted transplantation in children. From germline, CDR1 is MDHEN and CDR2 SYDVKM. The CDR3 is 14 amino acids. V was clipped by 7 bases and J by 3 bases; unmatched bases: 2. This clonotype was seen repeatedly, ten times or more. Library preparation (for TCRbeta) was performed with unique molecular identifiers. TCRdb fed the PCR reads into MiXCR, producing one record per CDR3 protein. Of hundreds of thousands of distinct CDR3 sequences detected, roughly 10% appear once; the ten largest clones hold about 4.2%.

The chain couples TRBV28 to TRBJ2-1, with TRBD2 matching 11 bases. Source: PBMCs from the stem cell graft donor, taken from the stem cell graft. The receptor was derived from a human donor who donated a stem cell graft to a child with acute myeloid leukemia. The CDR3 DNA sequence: TGTGCCAGCACCGGGACTAGCGGCTACAATGAGCAGTTCTTC. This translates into CASTGTSGYNEQFF.